Listed below are T cell receptor beta chains from one sample, sequenced in a study of OX40 agonist ivuxolimab in advanced cancers. Produced via immunoSEQ multiplex PCR; TCRdb's table is partial and in-frame only. This sample has nearly 25,000 clones, with roughly 91% found just once. The specimen was CD4+ or CD8+ T cells sorted from blood, collected in a trial of the OX40 agonist ivuxolimab. These TCRs come from an adult with an advanced solid tumor such as melanoma, head and neck, liver or kidney cancer. CDR3s include the opening cysteine and the closing phenylalanine or tryptophan. A D gene is named only where the DNA matches it firmly. Clone size is shown for a subset of rows, as once, few, many or a class of expanded clone.

clone size | D gene | J gene | V gene | CDR3 protein | CDR3 DNA
once | - | TRBJ1-1 | TRBV27 | CASSLIGGRGSNTEAFF | TGTGCCAGCAGTTTAATAGGGGGGCGCGGATCGAACACTGAAGCTTTCTTT
- | TRBD1 | TRBJ1-2 | TRBV28 | CASSFIGQGVGSYGYTF | TGTGCCAGCAGTTTTATAGGACAGGGAGTGGGGAGCTATGGCTACACCTTC
- | - | TRBJ2-5 | TRBV21-1 | CASSATGQTQETQYF | TGTGCCAGCAGCGCCACGGGACAGACTCAAGAGACCCAGTACTTC
- | TRBD2 | TRBJ2-1 | TRBV5-6 | CASSLFSGVGNEQFF | TGTGCCAGCAGCTTGTTTAGCGGGGTGGGCAATGAGCAGTTCTTC
- | TRBD1 | TRBJ2-7 | TRBV28 | CASSFSRQGNYEQYF | TGTGCCAGCAGTTTTAGTAGACAGGGAAACTACGAGCAGTACTTC
- | TRBD2 | TRBJ2-1 | TRBV15 | CATSKRLAGYNEQFF | TGTGCCACCAGCAAGCGACTAGCGGGGTACAATGAGCAGTTCTTC
- | TRBD2 | TRBJ2-7 | TRBV7-9 | CASSFSGGEEQYF | TGTGCCAGCAGCTTTAGCGGGGGGGAGGAGCAGTACTTC
- | - | TRBJ2-1 | TRBV16 | CASSQSAALSSYNEQFF | TGTGCCAGCAGCCAATCGGCGGCTCTAAGCTCCTACAATGAGCAGTTCTTC
- | - | TRBJ1-5 | TRBV10-2 | CASSEQGNQPQHF | TGCGCCAGCAGTGAGCAGGGGAATCAGCCCCAGCATTTT
- | - | TRBJ2-7 | TRBV2 | CASSVGRYSYEQYF | TGTGCCAGCAGTGTAGGCCGATACTCCTACGAGCAGTACTTC
- | - | TRBJ2-7 | TRBV18 | CASSPRGRASYEQYF | TGTGCCAGCTCACCACGGGGGCGTGCCTCCTACGAGCAGTACTTC
once | TRBD2 | TRBJ2-5 | TRBV5-4 | CASSLVTGGEETQYF | TGTGCCAGCAGCTTGGTGACGGGAGGAGAAGAGACCCAGTACTTC
few | - | TRBJ2-1 | TRBV5-1 | CASSWTTGNEQFF | TGCGCCAGCAGCTGGACAACGGGCAATGAGCAGTTCTTC
- | - | TRBJ1-2 | TRBV28 | CASSLASTPIYGYTF | TGTGCCAGCAGTTTGGCCAGTACCCCAATCTATGGCTACACCTTC
- | - | TRBJ1-1 | TRBV27 | CASSSNSADTEAFF | TGTGCCAGCAGTTCCAACTCAGCTGACACTGAAGCTTTCTTT
- | - | TRBJ1-2 | TRBV10-3 | CAISSTENYGYTF | TGTGCCATCAGTTCAACAGAAAACTATGGCTACACCTTC
- | - | TRBJ1-4 | TRBV9 | CASSVESRPNEKLFF | TGTGCCAGCAGCGTAGAATCGAGGCCTAATGAAAAACTGTTTTTT
- | TRBD1 | TRBJ1-5 | TRBV7-9 | CASSSGTGGVQPQHF | TGTGCCAGCAGCTCCGGGACAGGGGGCGTTCAGCCCCAGCATTTT
- | - | TRBJ1-1 | TRBV30 | CAWILANTEAFF | TGTGCCTGGATTTTGGCGAACACTGAAGCTTTCTTT
- | TRBD1 | TRBJ1-2 | TRBV27 | CASSPPTGDTGGYTF | TGTGCCAGCAGTCCCCCGACAGGGGATACGGGCGGCTACACCTTC
- | - | TRBJ1-5 | TRBV19 | CASSIILAAHQPQHF | TGTGCCAGTAGTATCATCCTTGCAGCCCATCAGCCCCAGCATTTT
- | TRBD2 | TRBJ2-1 | TRBV23-1 | CASSRGEGAYNEQFF | TGCGCCAGCAGTCGGGGGGAGGGAGCTTACAATGAGCAGTTCTTC
- | - | TRBJ2-1 | TRBV28 | CASSFPSQLRSYNEQFF | TGTGCCAGCAGTTTCCCGAGCCAGTTGCGCTCCTACAATGAGCAGTTCTTC
- | - | TRBJ2-3 | TRBV23-1 | CASSHLLGGLRDTQYF | TGCGCCAGCAGTCACCTACTCGGGGGGCTACGAGATACGCAGTATTTT
- | TRBD1 | TRBJ1-1 | TRBV5-5 | CASSLNKGARTEAFF | TGTGCCAGCAGCTTGAATAAGGGGGCGCGCACTGAAGCTTTCTTT
- | - | TRBJ2-1 | TRBV9 | CASSPSGAAYNEQFF | TGTGCCAGCAGCCCCTCGGGGGCGGCGTACAATGAGCAGTTCTTC
- | - | TRBJ1-1 | TRBV11-3 | CASSQMTGIGSEAFF | TGTGCCAGCAGCCAGATGACAGGAATAGGCTCTGAAGCTTTCTTT
- | - | TRBJ2-7 | TRBV28 | CASSLRGWRDEQYF | TGTGCCAGCAGTTTACGTGGCTGGCGGGACGAGCAGTACTTC
- | TRBD1 | TRBJ2-1 | TRBV4-1 | CASSPGQASTNYNEQFF | TGCGCCAGCAGCCCGGGACAGGCCTCAACCAACTACAATGAGCAGTTCTTC
- | TRBD1 | TRBJ2-7 | TRBV19 | CASRSVGTGTSYEQYF | TGTGCCAGTAGGTCGGTTGGGACAGGGACCTCCTACGAGCAGTACTTC
- | TRBD1 | TRBJ2-1 | TRBV4-1 | CASSWDRGNNEQFF | TGCGCCAGCAGCTGGGACAGGGGTAACAATGAGCAGTTCTTC
- | - | TRBJ2-7 | TRBV15 | CATSRDIATLYEQYF | TGTGCCACCAGCAGAGATATTGCAACACTCTACGAGCAGTACTTC
- | - | TRBJ1-1 | TRBV5-1 | CASSLMGRDTEAFF | TGCGCCAGCAGCTTGATGGGGCGGGACACTGAAGCTTTCTTT
once | - | TRBJ1-2 | TRBV27 | CARVWGISYGYTF | TGTGCCAGAGTCTGGGGGATTTCCTATGGCTACACCTTC
- | - | TRBJ1-5 | TRBV30 | CAWSPDGDQPQHF | TGTGCCTGGAGTCCAGACGGGGATCAGCCCCAGCATTTT
- | TRBD1 | TRBJ2-5 | TRBV5-1 | CASRKGAVETQYF | TGCGCCAGCCGTAAGGGGGCGGTGGAGACCCAGTACTTC
- | - | TRBJ2-5 | TRBV5-5 | CASRPGVVEQETQYF | TGTGCCAGCAGACCAGGGGTCGTTGAGCAAGAGACCCAGTACTTC
- | - | TRBJ1-1 | TRBV28 | CASSLGQLNTEAFF | TGTGCCAGCAGTTTAGGACAGTTGAACACTGAAGCTTTCTTT
- | - | TRBJ2-3 | TRBV19 | CASTNREDTQYF | TGTGCCAGTACTAACAGGGAAGATACGCAGTATTTT
- | - | TRBJ1-3 | TRBV6-5 | CASSDRFSGNTIYF | TGTGCCAGCAGTGACAGATTCTCTGGAAACACCATATATTTT